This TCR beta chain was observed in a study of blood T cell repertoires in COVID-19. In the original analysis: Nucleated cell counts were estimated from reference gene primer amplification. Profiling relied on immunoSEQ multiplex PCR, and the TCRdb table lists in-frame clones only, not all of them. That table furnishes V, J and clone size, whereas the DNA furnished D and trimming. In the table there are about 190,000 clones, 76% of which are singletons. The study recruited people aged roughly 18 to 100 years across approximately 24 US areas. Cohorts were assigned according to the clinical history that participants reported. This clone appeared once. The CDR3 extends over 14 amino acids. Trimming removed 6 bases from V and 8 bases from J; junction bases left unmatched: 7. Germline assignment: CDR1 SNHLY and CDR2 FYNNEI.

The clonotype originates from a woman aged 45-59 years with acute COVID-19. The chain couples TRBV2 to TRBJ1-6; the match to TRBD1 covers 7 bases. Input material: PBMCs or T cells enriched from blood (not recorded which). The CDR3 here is CASRRDSLDSPLHF. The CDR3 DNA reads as TGTGCCAGCAGGAGGGACAGTTTGGATTCACCCCTCCACTTT.